Presented here are 30 T cell receptor beta chains from one specimen sequenced in a study of blood T cell repertoires in COVID-19. Measured with immunoSEQ multiplex PCR; TCRdb has only the in-frame clones, and not every one. The repertoire holds more than 65,000 clones, with roughly 85% as singletons. The sample was peripheral blood. The source of these receptors is a woman over 75 with active or convalescent COVID-19.

The chain combines TRBV21-1 with TRBJ2-7; TRBD2 is the table's D call, not checked against the DNA. TRBV21-1 is assigned pseudogene status. The CDR3 has 20 amino acids. Here the CDR3 reads CASSFRRAGLVPMGTYEQYF. As DNA, the CDR3 is TGTGCCAGCAGCTTCCGACGGGCGGGACTAGTCCCGATGGGGACCTACGAGCAGTACTTC.

J is TRBJ2-7 and V is TRBV7-2; unclear D gene. Looked up from germline, CDR1 is SGHTA and CDR2 is FQGNSA. There are 14 residues in the CDR3. V lost 2 bases and J 6 bases, leaving 14 bases between the germline ends. CDR3 sequence reads: CASSLSWSASEQYF. The CDR3 DNA is TGTGCCAGCAGCTTAAGTTGGAGTGCCTCCGAGCAGTACTTC.

This clone has more than one count but fewer than ten. In DNA form, the CDR3 reads TGTGCCAGCAGTGAAGCTCGACTAGCGGGAGGGGCAGATACGCAGTATTTT. It specifies CASSEARLAGGADTQYF. This chain uses TRBV2 with TRBJ2-3, with 14 positions matching TRBD2. V gave up 0 bases and J gave up 4 bases; unmatched junction bases: 3. Germline assignment: CDR1 SNHLY and CDR2 FYNNEI. This CDR3 region has 17 residues.

This sequence joins TRBV18 and TRBJ2-3; D unclear. The germline V gene encodes CDR1 KGHSH and CDR2 LQKENI. Trimming cost V 3 bases and J 0 bases, with 10 bases left between them. The CDR3 has 15 residues. The DNA of the CDR3 is TGTGCCAGCTCACCGCTAGGAACGAGCACAGATACGCAGTATTTT. The encoded protein is CASSPLGTSTDTQYF.

The gene calls are TRBV7-2 and TRBJ2-4; TRBD1 matches at 7 bases. CDR1 is SGHTA and CDR2 is FQGNSA in the germline V gene. The CDR3 totals 13 residues. V gave up 6 bases and J gave up 8 bases; unmatched junction bases: 7. The CDR3 loop is CASSFLDRDIQYF. The CDR3 DNA follows: TGTGCCAGCAGTTTCCTCGACAGGGACATTCAGTACTTC.

This clone turned up a few times. The rearrangement links TRBV6-5 to TRBJ1-6; 9 bases line up with TRBD1. The CDR3 runs 15 residues. With 4 bases clipped from V and 6 bases from J, the junction kept 4 bases outside the gene matches. Germline CDR1 is MNHEY and CDR2 is SVGAGI. This CDR3 is CASSSPGQGNSPLHF. The CDR3 region has the DNA TGTGCCAGCAGTTCCCCGGGACAGGGTAATTCACCCCTCCACTTT.

V is TRBV24-1 and J is TRBJ1-1; weak D call: TRBD1 (5 bases). The CDR3 contains 15 residues. Germline values: CDR1 KGHDR, CDR2 SFDVKD. Trimming took 2 bases from V and 5 from J, leaving 14 bases between them. The CDR3 region is CATSDSDGGRTEAFF. The CDR3 coding sequence is TGTGCCACCAGTGATTCGGATGGGGGGAGGACTGAAGCTTTCTTT.

The DNA of the CDR3 is TGTGCCAGCATGCTCAGCCGGGGTCAAGGGGAGACCCAGTACTTC. It translates to CASMLSRGQGETQYF. This chain connects TRBV7-2 to TRBJ2-5; tentatively, D is TRBD2 (5 bases). The CDR3 spans 15 residues. Trimming cost V 7 bases and J 5 bases, with 20 bases left between them. Germline V gene lookup returns CDR1 SGHTA and CDR2 FQGNSA.

V is TRBV6-2 or TRBV6-3 and J is TRBJ1-5; a weak D match, TRBD1 (6 bases). The CDR3 consists of 15 residues. V was shortened by 0 bases and J by 9 bases, with 15 bases between the two germline ends. CDR1 MNHEY and CDR2 SVGEGT come from the germline V gene. CDR3 sequence reads: CASSYSTHRVMPQHF. CDR3 bases: TGTGCCAGCAGTTACTCGACTCACAGGGTAATGCCCCAGCATTTT.

This clone was seen once. This rearrangement joins TRBV19 to TRBJ2-7; TRBD1 matches at 10 bases. Germline V gene sequence: CDR1 LNHDA, CDR2 SQIVND (reference sequence). Trimming removed 2 bases from V and 3 bases from J; junction bases left unmatched: 7. This CDR3 contains 16 residues. The CDR3 sequence is CASSIRGTGVVYEQYF. CDR3 in DNA: TGTGCCAGTAGTATAAGGGGGACAGGGGTAGTCTACGAGCAGTACTTC.

The gene calls are TRBV10-3 and TRBJ1-3; 7 bases map to TRBD1. The CDR3 runs 17 residues. V lost 4 bases to trimming and J lost 0 bases; unmatched junction nucleotides: 9. CDR1 and CDR2 (germline): ENHRY, SYGVKD. The CDR3 loop is CAISGGQTGLSGNTIYF. The CDR3 DNA follows: TGTGCCATCAGTGGGGGTCAGACAGGGCTCTCTGGAAACACCATATATTTT.

The table lists this clone with a count of one. The CDR3 reads CASSFTSTGELFF. CDR3 nucleotides: TGTGCCAGCAGCTTCACATCTACCGGGGAGCTGTTTTTT. The gene calls are TRBV5-6 and TRBJ2-2; D is unresolved. The CDR3 is made up of 13 amino acids. Trimming stripped 2 bases from V and 5 bases from J, with 7 bases between. Looked up from germline, CDR1 is SGHDT and CDR2 is YYEEEE.

The chain's CDR3 is CASSLEVGRGAFQETQYF. In nucleotides, the CDR3 is TGCGCCAGCAGCTTGGAGGTAGGGCGGGGGGCCTTCCAAGAGACCCAGTACTTC. The rearrangement links TRBV5-1 to TRBJ2-5, with 8 positions matching TRBD2. Germline loops: CDR1 SGHRS, CDR2 YFSETQ. The CDR3 has 18 residues. V lost 0 bases to trimming and J lost 1 base; unmatched junction nucleotides: 11. Filled out from reference TRBV5-1 and TRBJ2-5, the complete variable domain reads KAGVTQTPRYLIKTRGQQVTLSCSPISGHRSVSWYQQTPGQGLQFLFEYFSETQRNKGNFPGRFSGRQFSNSRSEMNVSTLELGDSALYLCASSLEVGRGAFQETQYFGPGTRLLVL.

This clone was detected once. The chain links TRBV7-3 to TRBJ2-3, with D perhaps matching TRBD2 (7 bases). Germline V gives CDR1 SGHTA, CDR2 FQGTGA. The CDR3 sequence is 14 residues long. V lost 4 bases to trimming and J lost 8 bases, with 16 bases between them. The CDR3 DNA sequence: TGTGCCAGCAGCTCCCCCGGAGGGGGGGGTACGCAGTATTTT. Encoded protein: CASSSPGGGGTQYF.

The chain couples TRBV5-1 to TRBJ2-2; D might be TRBD1 (5 bases). Germline V lookup: CDR1 SGHRS, CDR2 YFSETQ. The CDR3 is made up of 15 amino acids. Trimming cost V 3 bases and J 0 bases, with 9 bases left between them. CDR3 loop: CASSYDSPNTGELFF. The DNA of the CDR3 is TGCGCCAGCAGCTACGACAGCCCGAACACCGGGGAGCTGTTTTTT.

The chain combines TRBV7-8 with TRBJ2-6, with D hard to call. V lost 1 base and J lost 3, with 10 bases in between. CDR1 and CDR2 (germline): SGHVS, FQNEAQ. The CDR3 consists of 16 residues. The CDR3: CASSLVERVGANVLTF. The CDR3 DNA reads as TGTGCCAGCAGCTTAGTGGAGCGAGTTGGGGCCAACGTCCTGACTTTC.

The chain employs TRBV7-6 and TRBJ2-7; D may be TRBD2 (6 bases). Looked up from germline, CDR1 is SGHVS and CDR2 is FNYEAQ. CDR3 length: 13 amino acids. V was pared by 4 bases and J by 3 bases, with 10 bases between. Here the CDR3 DNA reads TGTGCCAGCAGCTCGTGGCGGGACTACGAGCAGTACTTC. This codes for CASSSWRDYEQYF.

The chain is built from TRBV5-6 and TRBJ2-7; D is ambiguous. V was pared by 0 bases and J by 6 bases, with 7 bases between. The CDR3 has 12 amino acids. Per the germline V gene, CDR1 is SGHDT and CDR2 is YYEEEE. The CDR3 protein is CASSLGRLEQYF. The CDR3 DNA follows: TGTGCCAGCAGCTTGGGGCGGCTCGAGCAGTACTTC.

This clone qualifies as medium-sized. The chain combines TRBV6-2 or TRBV6-3 with TRBJ2-7; 10 bases match TRBD2. Germline values: CDR1 MNHEY, CDR2 SVGEGT. Germline trimming cut 2 bases from V and 4 bases from J; bases unmatched to any gene: 11. The CDR3 spans 17 residues. CDR3 protein: CASSYLLLAGVPYEQYF. The CDR3 nucleotides are TGTGCCAGCAGTTACCTCCTTCTAGCGGGGGTACCATACGAGCAGTACTTC.

This rearrangement joins TRBV4-2 to TRBJ1-2, with a possible D match to TRBD1 (5 bases). Germline V CDR1 and CDR2: LGHNA, YNFKEQ. Trimming removed 1 base from V and 3 bases from J, with 12 bases in between. This CDR3 has 15 amino acids. CDR3 DNA sequence: TGTGCCAGCAGCCAAGCCGCGGCGGGGGACTATGGCTACACCTTC. Encoded protein: CASSQAAAGDYGYTF.

The CDR3 sequence: CASSVPGLAGGPDEQYF. The CDR3 nucleotides read TGTGCCAGCAGCGTTCCGGGACTAGCGGGAGGGCCAGACGAGCAGTACTTC. This chain connects TRBV5-6 to TRBJ2-7, with 16 bases matching TRBD2. The germline gives CDR1 SGHDT, CDR2 YYEEEE. This CDR3 spans 17 amino acids. With V trimmed by 4 bases and J by 5 bases, 9 bases remained unmatched.

The chain links TRBV27 to TRBJ2-3; possible D gene TRBD2, 5 bases. The CDR3 runs to 17 residues. V was cut by 8 bases and J by 2 bases, with 23 bases left in between. In germline, CDR1 is MNHEY, CDR2 SMNVEV (reference sequence). CDR3 DNA: TGTGCCAGCTATTTACCCTTCCTAGAGGGCTACACAGATACGCAGTATTTT. It is translated as CASYLPFLEGYTDTQYF.

V and J are TRBV7-9 and TRBJ1-5; D is uncertain. V lost 1 base and J 4 bases, leaving 17 bases between the germline ends. The CDR3 is made up of 17 amino acids. The germline V gene has CDR1 SEHNR and CDR2 FQNEAQ (reference sequence). The CDR3 here is CASSLGIAGGLNQPQHF. DNA for the CDR3: TGTGCCAGCAGCTTAGGAATTGCGGGCGGGTTAAATCAGCCCCAGCATTTT.

This chain uses TRBV12-2 with TRBJ1-2; the table calls TRBD1, which could not be checked here. TRBV12-2 represents a pseudogene. This CDR3 spans 16 amino acids. The CDR3 nucleotides are TGTGCAAGTCGGTACATCCGGGACAGGATCTCCTATGGCTACACCTTC. Amino acids: CASRYIRDRISYGYTF.

The table lists this clone with a count of one. The chain links TRBV18 to TRBJ2-5; 14 positions match TRBD2. Germline-derived CDR1 and CDR2 are KGHSH and LQKENI. CDR3 size: 17 residues. Trimming removed 0 bases from V and 3 bases from J; junction bases left unmatched: 3. CDR3 sequence reads: CASSPPGLAGVKETQYF. CDR3 sequence (DNA): TGTGCCAGCTCACCACCGGGACTAGCGGGAGTCAAAGAGACCCAGTACTTC.

The rearrangement uses TRBV20-1 and TRBJ2-4, with a possible D match to TRBD1 (6 bases). V gave up 3 bases and J gave up 3 bases, with 12 bases separating them. The germline V gene has CDR1 DFQATT and CDR2 SNEGSKA (reference sequence). This CDR3 has 14 residues. Here the CDR3 reads CSASGSTGKNIQYF. CDR3 DNA: TGCAGTGCTAGTGGGTCGACAGGCAAAAACATTCAGTACTTC.

The rearrangement joins TRBV2 to TRBJ2-6; D unresolved. Germline CDR1 SNHLY, CDR2 FYNNEI. Trimming stripped 8 bases from V and 0 bases from J, with 5 bases between. The CDR3 totals 13 residues. CDR3 sequence reads: CASRDSGANVLTF. The CDR3 DNA reads as TGTGCCAGCCGAGACTCTGGGGCCAACGTCCTGACTTTC.

V and J are TRBV19 and TRBJ2-5, with 13 bases fitting TRBD2. The J segment lost 5 bases and the V segment lost 5 bases, leaving 11 bases of the junction unmatched. This CDR3 region has 17 residues. CDR1 is LNHDA, CDR2 SQIVND, per germline (reference sequence). CDR3 in DNA: TGTGCCAGTAGTGTTCGACTAGCGGGAGGATTTGGGGAGACCCAGTACTTC. Protein: CASSVRLAGGFGETQYF.

This clone was counted a few times. The chain employs TRBV7-8 and TRBJ1-6, with a possible D match to TRBD1 (5 bases). Trimming took off 1 base at V and 8 bases at J, with 12 bases between the two ends. The V gene's germline CDR1 is SGHVS and CDR2 FQNEAQ. The length of the CDR3 is 15 residues. The CDR3 sequence is CASSLDWGRDSPLHF. Written as DNA, the CDR3 is TGTGCCAGCAGCTTAGATTGGGGGAGGGATTCACCCCTCCACTTT.

The chain has TRBV5-5 and TRBJ1-2; 7 bases align to TRBD1. The junction had 7 bases not matched to a gene; V was cut back by 4 bases and J by 4 bases. This CDR3 has 14 amino acids. Germline lookup yields CDR1 SGHKS and CDR2 YYEKEE (reference sequence). The CDR3, as DNA: TGTGCCAGCAGCACAGGGACAGAACTCTATGGCTACACCTTC. Amino acids: CASSTGTELYGYTF.